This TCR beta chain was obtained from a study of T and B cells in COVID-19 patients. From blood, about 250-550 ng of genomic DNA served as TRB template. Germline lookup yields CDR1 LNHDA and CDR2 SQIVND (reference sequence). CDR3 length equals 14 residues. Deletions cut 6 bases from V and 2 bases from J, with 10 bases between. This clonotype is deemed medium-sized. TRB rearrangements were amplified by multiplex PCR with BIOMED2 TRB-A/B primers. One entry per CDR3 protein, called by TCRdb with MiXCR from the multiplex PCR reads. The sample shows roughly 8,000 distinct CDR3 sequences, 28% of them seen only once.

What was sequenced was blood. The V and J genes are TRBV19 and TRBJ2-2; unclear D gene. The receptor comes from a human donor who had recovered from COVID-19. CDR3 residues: CASRKQDNTGELFF. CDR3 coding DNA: TGTGCCAGTAGGAAGCAAGATAACACCGGGGAGCTGTTTTTT.